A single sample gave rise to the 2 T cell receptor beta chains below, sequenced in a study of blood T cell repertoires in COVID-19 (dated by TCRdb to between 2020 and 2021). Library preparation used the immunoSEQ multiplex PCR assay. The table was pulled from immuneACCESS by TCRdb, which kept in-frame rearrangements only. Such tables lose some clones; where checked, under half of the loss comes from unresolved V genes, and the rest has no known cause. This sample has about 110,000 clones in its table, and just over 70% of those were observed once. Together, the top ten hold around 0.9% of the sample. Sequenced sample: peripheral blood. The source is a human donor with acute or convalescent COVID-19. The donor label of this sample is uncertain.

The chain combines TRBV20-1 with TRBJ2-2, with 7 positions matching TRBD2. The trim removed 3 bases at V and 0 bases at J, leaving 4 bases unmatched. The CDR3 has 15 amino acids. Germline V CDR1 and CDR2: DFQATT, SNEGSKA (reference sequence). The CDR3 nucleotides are TGCAGTGCTAGTCGTGGACTAGCGAACACCGGGGAGCTGTTTTTT. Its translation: CSASRGLANTGELFF.

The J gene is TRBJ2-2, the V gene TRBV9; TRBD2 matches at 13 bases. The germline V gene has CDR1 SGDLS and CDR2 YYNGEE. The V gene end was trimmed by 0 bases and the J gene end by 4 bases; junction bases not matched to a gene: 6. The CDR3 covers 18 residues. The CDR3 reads CASSVGLAGGSGTGELFF. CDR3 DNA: TGTGCCAGCAGCGTAGGACTAGCGGGGGGCAGCGGCACCGGGGAGCTGTTTTTT.